The 26 T cell receptor beta chains below come from one sample, sequenced in a study of CD8+CD57+ T cells in acquired aplastic anemia (dated by TCRdb to 2016 to 2019). Instrument used: Illumina HiSeq 2000. Genomic DNA served as template for TCR beta VDJ combination and CDR3 sequence profiling. TCRdb ran its own pipeline on the public reads, namely fastp trimming at Q25 and MiXCR clone calling, and kept in-frame beta chains. Here each entry gathers all rows of one CDR3 protein and keeps the most common genes and DNA. Present in this sample are about 420,000 distinct CDR3 sequences, 60% to 80% of which were seen just once. The ten largest make up less than 4% of the sample. The specimen sequenced was sorted CD4+, CD8+, or CD8+CD57+ T cells (not recorded which) from PBMCs. The origin of the receptors is a human donor in good health, serving as a control.

This chain uses TRBV7-2 with TRBJ2-7; 8 bases are shared with TRBD2. The CDR3 runs 15 residues. The trim removed 5 bases at V and 4 bases at J, leaving 10 bases unmatched. Germline V gene data show CDR1 as SGHTA and CDR2 as FQGNSA. The CDR3 bases are TGTGCCAGCAGCCGTGCGGGGGGCGCGGTTTACGAGCAGTACTTC. Its protein product is CASSRAGGAVYEQYF.

Notes on this clonotype: This may come from a read error, since a much larger clone is one base off. The chain has TRBV6-2 or TRBV6-3 and TRBJ1-5; D is uncertain. Germline CDR1 and CDR2: MNHEY and SVGEGT. This CDR3 comprises 16 residues. The CDR3 spells CDSSHIEINSNQPQHF. CDR3 nucleotides: TGTGACAGCAGCCACATCGAGATCAATAGCAATCAGCCCCAGCATTTT.

This chain joins TRBV7-2 and TRBJ1-2; 8 bases match TRBD1. V trimming: 5 bases; J trimming: 6 bases; junction bases outside the gene matches: 11. Germline CDR1 reads SGHTA; CDR2 reads FQGNSA. The CDR3 totals 15 residues. This CDR3 is CASSRLDRVVDGYTF. The CDR3 DNA follows: TGTGCCAGCAGCAGACTGGACAGGGTGGTAGATGGCTACACCTTC.

The rearrangement joins TRBV9 to TRBJ1-1; no clear D. CDR1 and CDR2 from the germline V gene are SGDLS and YYNGEE. This CDR3 spans 13 amino acids. Deletions cut 0 bases from V and 4 bases from J, with 7 bases between. This CDR3 reads CASSVARSTEAFF. In nucleotides, the CDR3 is TGTGCCAGCAGCGTAGCACGTTCCACTGAAGCTTTCTTT.

A word on this clonotype: The conserved phenylalanine or tryptophan normally closing the CDR3 is absent here, so this likely arose from a read error. The chain couples TRBV10-3 to TRBJ2-2; D possibly corresponds to TRBD1 (5 bases). The germline CDR1 and CDR2 sequences are ENHRY and SYGVKD. There are 14 residues in the CDR3. Trimming shortened V by 3 bases and J by 4 bases, and 9 bases separated the two germline ends. In DNA, the CDR3 is TGTGCCATCAGTGAAGGGGTGGCCACCGGGGAGCTGTTTCTT. Translation gives CAISEGVATGELFL.

At least ten counts were recorded for this clonotype. J is TRBJ1-1 and V is TRBV19; TRBD1 is a possible D gene (5 bases). The germline V and J ends were trimmed by 4 bases and 5 bases, with 11 bases remaining between them. The length of the CDR3 is 13 residues. Germline V CDR1 and CDR2: LNHDA, SQIVND (reference sequence). DNA for the CDR3: TGTGCCAGTAGTACGGGGGTCTTGACTGAAGCTTTCTTT. Its protein product is CASSTGVLTEAFF.

This chain uses TRBV7-9 with TRBJ1-6; a weak D match, TRBD1 (6 bases). The V gene's germline CDR1 is SEHNR and CDR2 FQNEAQ (reference sequence). Trimming cost V 6 bases and J 0 bases, with 12 bases left between them. The CDR3 is 16 amino acids. The CDR3 loop reads CASRETGSSYNSPLHF. The DNA of the CDR3 is TGTGCCAGCAGGGAAACAGGGAGCTCCTATAATTCACCCCTCCACTTT. Using reference TRBV7-9 and TRBJ1-6 for the parts outside the CDR3, the full variable domain is DTGVSQNPRHKITKRGQNVTFRCDPISEHNRLYWYRQTLGQGPEFLTYFQNEAQLEKSRLLSDRFSAERPKGSFSTLEIQRTEQGDSAMYLCASRETGSSYNSPLHFGNGTRLTVT.

This rearrangement joins TRBV7-2 to TRBJ2-5, with 7 positions matching TRBD2. This CDR3 is 15 amino acids long. Germline CDR1 SGHTA, CDR2 FQGNSA. V trimming: 2 bases; J trimming: 5 bases; junction bases outside the gene matches: 8. CDR3 residues: CASSLREGPRETQYF. In nucleotides, the CDR3 is TGTGCCAGCAGCTTAAGGGAGGGGCCAAGGGAGACCCAGTACTTC.

The rearrangement joins TRBV9 to TRBJ2-3, with D perhaps TRBD2 (6 bases). The CDR3 loop spans 14 amino acids. CDR1 and CDR2 from the germline V gene are SGDLS and YYNGEE. V was shortened by 4 bases and J by 15 bases, with 24 bases between the two germline ends. CDR3 in DNA: TGTGCCAGCAGCCAAGTGGAGGGTGCAGATACGCGCTATTTT. Its protein is CASSQVEGADTRYF.

As concerns this clonotype: Compared with germline, one end of the junction differs, possibly owing to a read error. The DNA of the CDR3 is TGCAGCGCTAATGCGGGGATATACACCGGGGAGCTGTTTTTT. Its translation: CSANAGIYTGELFF. The rearrangement uses TRBV20-1 and TRBJ2-2; possibly TRBD2 for D (6 bases). CDR3 length: 14 amino acids. Germline V gene data show CDR1 as DFQATT and CDR2 as SNEGSKA (reference sequence).

The rearrangement joins TRBV5-1 to TRBJ2-5, with D unresolved. Trimming left V 5 bases short and J 2 bases short, with 7 bases between. CDR1 SGHRS and CDR2 YFSETQ come from the germline V gene. This CDR3 spans 12 amino acids. The CDR3: CASSNEQETQYF. The CDR3 DNA reads TGCGCCAGCAGTAACGAGCAAGAGACCCAGTACTTC.

This clonotype was counted only a few times. This sequence may be a read error, since a much larger clone differs from it by one base. Likely a read error: the CDR3 ends without its conserved phenylalanine or tryptophan. This rearrangement joins TRBV5-1 to TRBJ1-1; TRBD1 agrees at 10 bases. Germline trimming cut 5 bases from V and 3 bases from J; bases unmatched to any gene: 4. The CDR3 contains 14 residues. Germline CDR1 is SGHRS and CDR2 is YFSETQ. For the CDR3, the DNA is TGCGCCAGCAGTCGGGACAGGGGCGACACTGAAGCTTTCTCT. This encodes CASSRDRGDTEAFS.

In its sample, this clonotype was seen once. This chain links TRBV5-1 with TRBJ2-3, with D maybe TRBD2 (5 bases). This CDR3 has 15 amino acids. CDR1 SGHRS and CDR2 YFSETQ come from the germline V gene. V lost 4 bases and J lost 4, with 16 bases in between. The CDR3 DNA follows: TGCGCCAGCAGCACCGGCGGGTCCCTCTCAGATACGCAGTATTTT. This encodes CASSTGGSLSDTQYF.

V is TRBV5-1 and J is TRBJ1-5; 11 bases align to TRBD1. The CDR3 totals 13 residues. Germline-derived CDR1 and CDR2 are SGHRS and YFSETQ. The ends lost 2 bases at V and 12 bases at J; junction bases unmatched: 4. This CDR3 reads CASSLPGQGDQHF. The CDR3 DNA is TGCGCCAGCAGCTTACCGGGACAGGGGGACCAGCATTTT.

The chain is built from TRBV10-3 and TRBJ1-2, with unresolved D. V was pared by 2 bases and J by 5 bases, with 15 bases between. There are 15 residues in the CDR3. From germline, CDR1 is ENHRY and CDR2 SYGVKD. The CDR3 here is CAISEERADLYGYTF. As DNA, the CDR3 is TGTGCCATCAGTGAGGAACGAGCGGATCTTTATGGCTACACCTTC.

A remark on this clonotype: Compared with germline, one end of the junction differs, possibly owing to a read error. The chain is built from TRBV7-3 and TRBJ2-7; D not resolved. The CDR3 sequence is 14 residues long. The germline gives CDR1 SGHTA, CDR2 FQGTGA. The CDR3 is CASSLTAASYEQYF. The CDR3, as DNA: TGCGCCAGCAGCTTAACGGCTGCATCCTACGAGCAGTACTTC.

This clonotype was recorded many times. The chain combines TRBV30 with TRBJ1-2; TRBD1 agrees at 10 bases. CDR3 size: 15 residues. The germline V gene has CDR1 GTSNPN and CDR2 SVGIG (reference sequence). J was trimmed by 4 bases and V by 3 bases; bases with no gene match: 8. The CDR3 protein is CAWRAKGQGSYGYTF. The CDR3 DNA is TGTGCCTGGAGGGCTAAGGGACAGGGGAGCTATGGCTACACCTTC.

This chain connects TRBV12-3 or TRBV12-4 to TRBJ2-5, with D hard to call. The V gene lost 6 bases and the J gene lost 2 bases, with 7 bases spanning the gap. CDR3 length equals 12 residues. CDR3 in amino acids: CASSPPQETQYF. As DNA, the CDR3 is TGTGCCAGCAGCCCTCCACAAGAGACCCAGTACTTC.

Notes on this clonotype: This CDR3 fails to terminate in the conserved phenylalanine or tryptophan, so it likely reflects a read error. The J gene is TRBJ1-2, the V gene TRBV10-3, with D uncertain. CDR1 is ENHRY, CDR2 SYGVKD, per germline. This CDR3 has 16 amino acids. V was cut by 5 bases and J by 9 bases, with 25 bases left in between. CDR3 loop: CAISYHDTSAAYSYTS. CDR3 coding DNA: TGTGCCATCAGTTACCACGACACGAGCGCCGCTTATAGCTACACCTCG.

This chain connects TRBV9 to TRBJ1-5; 7 bases match TRBD1. The CDR3 covers 15 residues. The J segment lost 13 bases and the V segment lost 3 bases, leaving 16 bases of the junction unmatched. Germline CDR1 is SGDLS and CDR2 is YYNGEE. The CDR3, as DNA: TGTGCCAGCAGCGGACGTCCACCGGGACAGCACCTACAGCATTTT. It specifies CASSGRPPGQHLQHF.

The V call is TRBV9, the J call TRBJ1-1; D is perhaps TRBD1 (6 bases). The V end was cut by 5 bases, the J end by 2 bases, with 16 bases between. CDR1 SGDLS and CDR2 YYNGEE come from the germline V gene. This CDR3 spans 15 amino acids. The CDR3 coding sequence is TGTGCCAGCAGTGAAGGGGGAGACGTTAACACTGAAGCTTTCTTT. This sequence encodes CASSEGGDVNTEAFF.

J is TRBJ1-1 and V is TRBV12-3 or TRBV12-4, with a weak D call TRBD1 (5 bases). V was shortened by 7 bases and J by 10 bases, with 22 bases between the two germline ends. The CDR3 runs to 14 residues. CDR3: CASKIPGTVQVAFF. The CDR3 nucleotides are TGTGCCAGCAAGATCCCAGGGACGGTGCAGGTAGCTTTCTTT.

The J gene is TRBJ2-3, the V gene TRBV9, with D maybe TRBD2 (6 bases). V gave up 4 bases and J gave up 9 bases, with 21 bases separating them. CDR1 and CDR2 from the germline V gene are SGDLS and YYNGEE. CDR3 length: 15 amino acids. This CDR3 is CASSPPRLDGDTQYF. The DNA for the CDR3 is TGTGCCAGCAGCCCGCCGCGACTAGACGGAGACACGCAGTATTTT.

The chain links TRBV7-2 to TRBJ1-5; no definite D call. V lost 2 bases, J lost 14 bases, and 16 bases lay in between. The CDR3 covers 13 residues. CDR1 SGHTA and CDR2 FQGNSA come from the germline V gene. The DNA of the CDR3 is TGTGCCAGCAGCTTAATGAGGAATCAGCCAGAGCATTTT. Protein product: CASSLMRNQPEHF.

This clonotype was seen at least ten times. V usage is TRBV7-8 and J usage is TRBJ2-2; perhaps TRBD2 as D (5 bases). Deletions cut 1 base from V and 2 bases from J, with 14 bases between. Germline V gene sequence: CDR1 SGHVS, CDR2 FQNEAQ. The CDR3 loop spans 17 amino acids. The DNA of the CDR3 is TGTGCCAGCAGCTTAGAACGTGACTACATTAACACCGGGGAGCTGTTTTTT. Encoded protein: CASSLERDYINTGELFF.

V is TRBV7-3 and J is TRBJ1-2; a possible D gene is TRBD1 (6 bases). The CDR3 runs 20 residues. Germline V gene sequence: CDR1 SGHTA, CDR2 FQGTGA. Trimming shortened V by 5 bases and J by 7 bases, and 35 bases separated the two germline ends. Here the CDR3 DNA reads TGTGCCAGCAGCCCCGGGCGGGGGGCTGCGGGCTCTCGCCGAGGCCGTGGCTACACCTTC. It codes for CASSPGRGAAGSRRGRGYTF.